The 4 T cell receptor beta chains in this list originate from one sample, sequenced in a study of control samples from healthy donors and cancer patients. Assay: immunoSEQ multiplex PCR; the TCRdb copy retains only in-frame clones and omits some. The sample contains more than 95,000 clones, roughly 87% of which appear only once. The sample consisted of blood. These receptor sequences come from a man aged 18 to 29 in good health.

The chain employs TRBV18 and TRBJ2-7, with D uncertain. Germline values: CDR1 KGHSH, CDR2 LQKENI. V lost 0 bases to trimming and J lost 0 bases, with 9 bases between them. CDR3 length: 15 amino acids. The CDR3 bases are TGTGCCAGCTCACCACCGGCAACTTCCTCCTACGAGCAGTACTTC. It specifies CASSPPATSSYEQYF. The full variable domain, rest sourced from reference TRBV18 and TRBJ2-7, is NAGVMQNPRHLVRRRGQEARLRCSPMKGHSHVYWYRQLPEEGLKFMVYLQKENIIDESGMPKERFSAEFPKEGPSILRIQQVVRGDSAAYFCASSPPATSSYEQYFGPGTRLTVT.

V and J are TRBV27 and TRBJ1-1; D call uncertain. V lost 4 bases and J 6 bases, leaving 9 bases between the germline ends. The CDR3 sequence is 12 residues long. CDR1 MNHEY and CDR2 SMNVEV come from the germline V gene (reference sequence). The CDR3, as DNA: TGTGCCAGCAGTTACGGACTCCCTGAAGCTTTCTTT. This translates into CASSYGLPEAFF.

The chain joins TRBV5-1 to TRBJ2-5; the D gene could be TRBD1 or TRBD2 (5 bases each). Germline CDR1 reads SGHRS; CDR2 reads YFSETQ. Trimming shortened V by 0 bases and J by 3 bases, and 15 bases separated the two germline ends. The CDR3 length is 16 residues. The CDR3 loop reads CASSLARWDHEETQYF. CDR3 nucleotide sequence: TGCGCCAGCAGCTTGGCCCGGTGGGACCACGAAGAGACCCAGTACTTC.

The V call is TRBV18, the J call TRBJ1-1; the D is unclear. The length of the CDR3 is 14 residues. Germline V gene data show CDR1 as KGHSH and CDR2 as LQKENI. V was shortened by 5 bases and J by 1 base, with 11 bases between the two germline ends. CDR3 coding DNA: TGTGCCAGCTCAGGGAGGGAGAGGAACACTGAAGCTTTCTTT. This sequence encodes CASSGRERNTEAFF.